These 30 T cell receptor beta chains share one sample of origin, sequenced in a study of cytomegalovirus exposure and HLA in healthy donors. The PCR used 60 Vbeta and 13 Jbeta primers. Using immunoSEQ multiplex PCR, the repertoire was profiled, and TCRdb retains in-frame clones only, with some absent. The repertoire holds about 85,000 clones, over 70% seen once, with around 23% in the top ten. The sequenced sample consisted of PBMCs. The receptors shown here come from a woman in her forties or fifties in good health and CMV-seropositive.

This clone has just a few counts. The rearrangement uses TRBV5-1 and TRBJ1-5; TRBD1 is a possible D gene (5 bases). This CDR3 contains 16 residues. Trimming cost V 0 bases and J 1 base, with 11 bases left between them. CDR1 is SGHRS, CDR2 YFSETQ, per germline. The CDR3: CASSLAQGRSNQPQHF. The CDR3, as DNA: TGCGCCAGCAGCTTGGCGCAGGGTAGGAGCAATCAGCCCCAGCATTTT. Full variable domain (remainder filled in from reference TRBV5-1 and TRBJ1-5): KAGVTQTPRYLIKTRGQQVTLSCSPISGHRSVSWYQQTPGQGLQFLFEYFSETQRNKGNFPGRFSGRQFSNSRSEMNVSTLELGDSALYLCASSLAQGRSNQPQHFGDGTRLSIL.

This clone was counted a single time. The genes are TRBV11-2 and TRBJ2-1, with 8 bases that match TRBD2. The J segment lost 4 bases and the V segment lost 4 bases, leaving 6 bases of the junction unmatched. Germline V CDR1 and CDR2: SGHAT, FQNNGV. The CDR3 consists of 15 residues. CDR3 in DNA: TGTGCCAGCAGCTACGGGCGGGGGGAATACAATGAGCAGTTCTTC. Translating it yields CASSYGRGEYNEQFF.

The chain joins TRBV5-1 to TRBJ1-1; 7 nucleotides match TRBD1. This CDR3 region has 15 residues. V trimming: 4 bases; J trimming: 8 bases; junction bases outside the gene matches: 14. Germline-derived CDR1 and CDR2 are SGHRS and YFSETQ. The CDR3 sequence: CASSLRPGGGSEAFF. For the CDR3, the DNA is TGCGCCAGCAGCCTTAGACCGGGAGGGGGCTCAGAAGCTTTCTTT.

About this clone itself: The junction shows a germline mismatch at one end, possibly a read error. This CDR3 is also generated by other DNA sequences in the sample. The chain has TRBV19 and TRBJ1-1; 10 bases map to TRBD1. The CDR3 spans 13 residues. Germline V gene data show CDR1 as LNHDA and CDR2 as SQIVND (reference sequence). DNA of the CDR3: TGCGCCAGTAGTAAGGACAGGGGGATTGAGGCTTTCTTT. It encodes CASSKDRGIEAFF.

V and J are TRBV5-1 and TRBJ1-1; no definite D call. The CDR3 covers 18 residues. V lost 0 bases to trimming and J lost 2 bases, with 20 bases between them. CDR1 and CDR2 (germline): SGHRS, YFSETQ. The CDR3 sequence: CASSLVEVSLFPNTEAFF. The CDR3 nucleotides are TGCGCCAGCAGCTTGGTAGAGGTCTCCCTCTTTCCTAACACTGAAGCTTTCTTT.

DNA for the CDR3: TGTGCCAGCAGTACATTGTATGGCTACACCTTC. This encodes CASSTLYGYTF. This rearrangement joins TRBV2 to TRBJ1-2; D not certain. Germline loops: CDR1 SNHLY, CDR2 FYNNEI. V was cut by 5 bases and J by 5 bases, with 6 bases left in between. CDR3 length equals 11 residues.

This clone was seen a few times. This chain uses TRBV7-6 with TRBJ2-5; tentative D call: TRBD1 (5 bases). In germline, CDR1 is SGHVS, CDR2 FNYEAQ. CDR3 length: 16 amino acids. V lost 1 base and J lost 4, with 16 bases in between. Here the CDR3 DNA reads TGTGCCAGCAGCTTAGACAACCCGACAGTGCCAGAGACCCAGTACTTC. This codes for CASSLDNPTVPETQYF.

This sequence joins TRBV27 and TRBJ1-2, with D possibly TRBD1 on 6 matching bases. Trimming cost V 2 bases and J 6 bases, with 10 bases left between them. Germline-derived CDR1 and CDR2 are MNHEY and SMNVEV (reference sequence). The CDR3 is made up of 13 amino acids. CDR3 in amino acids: CASSLAGAHGYTF. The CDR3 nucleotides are TGTGCCAGCAGTTTAGCGGGGGCCCATGGCTACACCTTC.

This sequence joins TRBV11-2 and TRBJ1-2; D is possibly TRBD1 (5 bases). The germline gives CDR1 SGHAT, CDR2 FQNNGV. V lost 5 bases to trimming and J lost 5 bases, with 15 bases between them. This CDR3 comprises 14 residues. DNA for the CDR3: TGTGCCAGCAGCCCCCCCCGGGGGGTTTATGGCTACACCTTC. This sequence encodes CASSPPRGVYGYTF.

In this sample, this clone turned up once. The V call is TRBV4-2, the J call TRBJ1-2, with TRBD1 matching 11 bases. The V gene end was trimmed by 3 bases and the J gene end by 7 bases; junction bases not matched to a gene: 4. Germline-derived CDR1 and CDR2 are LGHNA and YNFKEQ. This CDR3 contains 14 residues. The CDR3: CASSQSGTGGGYTF. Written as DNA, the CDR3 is TGTGCCAGCAGCCAGTCCGGGACAGGGGGTGGCTACACCTTC.

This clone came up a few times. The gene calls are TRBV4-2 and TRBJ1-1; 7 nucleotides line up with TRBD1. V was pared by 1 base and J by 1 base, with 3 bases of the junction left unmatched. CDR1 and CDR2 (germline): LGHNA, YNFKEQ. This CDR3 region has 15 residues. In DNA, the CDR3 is TGTGCCAGCAGCCAAGTAGGGACAGCGAACACTGAAGCTTTCTTT. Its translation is CASSQVGTANTEAFF.

CDR3 amino acids: CASIPPQGVNTEAFF. For the CDR3, the DNA is TGTGCCAGCATCCCACCCCAGGGGGTGAACACTGAAGCTTTCTTT. The genes are TRBV5-5 and TRBJ1-1; 7 nucleotides line up with TRBD1. Trimming cost V 6 bases and J 0 bases; bases outside gene matches: 8. Germline CDR1 SGHKS, CDR2 YYEKEE (reference sequence). This CDR3 is 15 amino acids long.

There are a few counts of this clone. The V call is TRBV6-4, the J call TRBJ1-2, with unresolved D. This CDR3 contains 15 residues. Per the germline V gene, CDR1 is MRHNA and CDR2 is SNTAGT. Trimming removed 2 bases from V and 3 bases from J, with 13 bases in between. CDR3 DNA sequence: TGTGCCAGCAGTGACGGGCCCCACGGGGACTATGGCTACACCTTC. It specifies CASSDGPHGDYGYTF.

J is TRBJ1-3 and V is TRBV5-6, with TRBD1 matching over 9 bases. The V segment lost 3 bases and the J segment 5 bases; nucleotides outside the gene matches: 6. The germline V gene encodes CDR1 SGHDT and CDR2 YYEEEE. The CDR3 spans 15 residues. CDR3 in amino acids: CASSSGQGQRNTIYF. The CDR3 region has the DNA TGTGCCAGCAGCTCCGGACAGGGGCAAAGAAACACCATATATTTT.

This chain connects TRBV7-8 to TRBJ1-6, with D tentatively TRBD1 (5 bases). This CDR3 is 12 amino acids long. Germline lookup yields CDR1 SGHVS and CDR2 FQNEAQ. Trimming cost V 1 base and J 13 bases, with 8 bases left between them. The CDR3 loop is CASSLDRGPLHF. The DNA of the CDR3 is TGTGCCAGCAGCTTAGATAGGGGCCCCCTCCACTTT. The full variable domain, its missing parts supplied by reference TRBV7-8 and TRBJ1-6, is GAGVSQSPRYKVAKRGQDVALRCDPISGHVSLFWYQQALGQGPEFLTYFQNEAQLDKSGLPSDRFFAERPEGSVSTLKIQRTQQEDSAVYLCASSLDRGPLHFGNGTRLTVT.

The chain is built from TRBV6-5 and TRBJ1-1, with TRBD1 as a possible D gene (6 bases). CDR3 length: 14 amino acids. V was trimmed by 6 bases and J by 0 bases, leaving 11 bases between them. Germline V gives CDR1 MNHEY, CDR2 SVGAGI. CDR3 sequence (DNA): TGTGCCAGCAGCTTACAGGGATTGAACACTGAAGCTTTCTTT. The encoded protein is CASSLQGLNTEAFF.

This chain's CDR3 is CASSPDRVREQYV. CDR3 sequence (DNA): TGTGCCAGCTCACCGGACAGGGTCAGGGAGCAGTACGTC. The rearrangement uses TRBV18 and TRBJ2-7; 8 positions agree with TRBD1. The CDR3 spans 13 residues. V dropped 3 bases and J dropped 7; count of bases not matched to a gene: 5. CDR1 and CDR2 from the germline V gene are KGHSH and LQKENI.

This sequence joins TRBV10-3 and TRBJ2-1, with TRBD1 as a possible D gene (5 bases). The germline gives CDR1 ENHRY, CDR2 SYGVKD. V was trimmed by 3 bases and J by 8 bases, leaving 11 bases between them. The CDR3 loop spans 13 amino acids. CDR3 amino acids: CAISDRVSDEQFF. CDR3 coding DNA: TGTGCCATCAGTGACAGGGTATCGGATGAGCAGTTCTTC.

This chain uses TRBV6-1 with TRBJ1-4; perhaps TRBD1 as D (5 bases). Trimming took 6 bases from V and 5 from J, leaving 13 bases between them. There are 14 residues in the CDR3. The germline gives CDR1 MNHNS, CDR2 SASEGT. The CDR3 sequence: CASSTAQENEKLFF. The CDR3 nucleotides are TGTGCCAGCAGCACCGCACAGGAGAATGAAAAACTGTTTTTT.

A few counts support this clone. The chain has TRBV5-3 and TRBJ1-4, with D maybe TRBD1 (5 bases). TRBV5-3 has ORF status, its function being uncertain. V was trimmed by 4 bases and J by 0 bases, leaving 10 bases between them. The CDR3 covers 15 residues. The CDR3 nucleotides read TGTGCCAGAAGCGTGACAGTTGCAACTAATGAAAAACTGTTTTTT. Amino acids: CARSVTVATNEKLFF.

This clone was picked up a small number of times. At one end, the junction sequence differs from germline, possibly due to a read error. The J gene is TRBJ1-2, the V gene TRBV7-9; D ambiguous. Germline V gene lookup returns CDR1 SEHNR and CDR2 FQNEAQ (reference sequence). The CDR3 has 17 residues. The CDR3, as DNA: TGTTCCAGCAGCTTAGGACCTCTACCGAGCGGAAACTATGGCTACACCTTC. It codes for CSSSLGPLPSGNYGYTF.

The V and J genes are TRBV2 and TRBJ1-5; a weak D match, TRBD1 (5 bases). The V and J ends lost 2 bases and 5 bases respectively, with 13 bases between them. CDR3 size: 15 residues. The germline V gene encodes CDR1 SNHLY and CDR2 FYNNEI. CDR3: CASSERGSLHQPQHF. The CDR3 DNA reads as TGTGCCAGCAGTGAAAGGGGCAGCCTTCATCAGCCCCAGCATTTT.

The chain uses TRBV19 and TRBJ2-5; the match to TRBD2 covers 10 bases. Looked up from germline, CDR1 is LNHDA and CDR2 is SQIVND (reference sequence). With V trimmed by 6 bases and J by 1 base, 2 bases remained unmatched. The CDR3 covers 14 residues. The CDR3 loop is CASRRLAGQETQYF. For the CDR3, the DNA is TGTGCCAGTAGACGACTAGCGGGCCAAGAGACCCAGTACTTC.

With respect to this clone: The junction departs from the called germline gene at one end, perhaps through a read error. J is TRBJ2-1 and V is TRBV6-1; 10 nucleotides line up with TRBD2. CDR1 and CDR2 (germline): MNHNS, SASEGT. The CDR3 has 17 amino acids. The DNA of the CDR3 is TGTGCCAGCAGCGAAGGGAAACTAGCGGGACGGGGGGATGAGCAGTTCTTC. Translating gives CASSEGKLAGRGDEQFF.

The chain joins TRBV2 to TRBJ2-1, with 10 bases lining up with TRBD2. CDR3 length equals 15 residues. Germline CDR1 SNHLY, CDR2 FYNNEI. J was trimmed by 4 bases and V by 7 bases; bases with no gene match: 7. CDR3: CASISSSGGYNEQFF. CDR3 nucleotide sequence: TGTGCCAGCATCTCATCTAGCGGGGGATACAATGAGCAGTTCTTC.

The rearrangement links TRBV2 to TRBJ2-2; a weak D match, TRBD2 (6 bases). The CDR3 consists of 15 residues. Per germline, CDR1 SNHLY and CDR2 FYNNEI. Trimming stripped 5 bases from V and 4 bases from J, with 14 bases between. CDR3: CASSTPLAVTGELFF. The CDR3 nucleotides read TGTGCCAGCAGTACCCCACTAGCAGTCACCGGGGAGCTGTTTTTT. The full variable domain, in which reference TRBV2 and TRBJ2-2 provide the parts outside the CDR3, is EPEVTQTPSHQVTQMGQEVILRCVPISNHLYFYWYRQILGQKVEFLVSFYNNEISEKSEIFDDQFSVERPDGSNFTLKIRSTKLEDSAMYFCASSTPLAVTGELFFGEGSRLTVL.

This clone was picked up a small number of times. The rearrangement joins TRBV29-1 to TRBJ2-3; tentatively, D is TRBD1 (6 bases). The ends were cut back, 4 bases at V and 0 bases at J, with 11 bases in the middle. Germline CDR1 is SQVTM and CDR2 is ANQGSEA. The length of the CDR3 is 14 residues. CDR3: CSVGSGASTDTQYF. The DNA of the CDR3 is TGCAGCGTTGGATCAGGGGCCAGCACAGATACGCAGTATTTT.

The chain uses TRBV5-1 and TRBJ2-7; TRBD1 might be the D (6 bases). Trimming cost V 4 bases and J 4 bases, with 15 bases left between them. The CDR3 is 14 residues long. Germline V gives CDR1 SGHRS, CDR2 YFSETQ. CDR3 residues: CASSAIPQGYEQYF. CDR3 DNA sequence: TGCGCCAGCAGCGCGATTCCACAGGGTTACGAGCAGTACTTC.

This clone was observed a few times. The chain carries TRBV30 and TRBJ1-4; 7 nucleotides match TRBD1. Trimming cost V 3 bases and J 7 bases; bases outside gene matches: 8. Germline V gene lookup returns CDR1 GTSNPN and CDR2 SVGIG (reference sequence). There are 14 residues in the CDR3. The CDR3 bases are TGTGCCTGGAGCGCCGTTCGACAGGGTGAAAAACTGTTTTTT. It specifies CAWSAVRQGEKLFF. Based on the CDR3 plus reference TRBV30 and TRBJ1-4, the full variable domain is SQTIHQWPATLVQPVGSPLSLECTVEGTSNPNLYWYRQAAGRGLQLLFYSVGIGQISSEVPQNLSASRPQDRQFILSSKKLLLSDSGFYLCAWSAVRQGEKLFFGSGTQLSVL.

CDR3 protein: CASSLVGNSEAFF. Written as DNA, the CDR3 is TGCGCCAGCAGCTTGGTGGGCAACTCTGAAGCTTTCTTT. The chain joins TRBV5-1 to TRBJ1-1; D gene uncertain. Germline V gene sequence: CDR1 SGHRS, CDR2 YFSETQ. Deletions cut 0 bases from V and 6 bases from J, with 9 bases between. This CDR3 is built from 13 residues.